The text below deals with one T cell receptor (beta chain). Original methodology: Cell counts per sample came from amplifying reference gene primers. The protocol was immunoSEQ multiplex PCR, while the TCRdb copy is restricted to in-frame clones and leaves out a portion. Clone size and V and J calls were adopted from that table, with D and trimming inferred from the DNA. Of 150,000 or so clones listed, around 89% are singletons. This record belongs to a study of blood T cell repertoires in COVID-19. Study at large: Specimens from acute and convalescent COVID-19 originated in the United States, Italy and Spain. The analysed material was cDNA or gDNA that came from T cells, B-cell-depleted T cells, or PBMCs.

The sample consisted of peripheral blood. This clonotype was sampled from a man aged 60-69 years with active or convalescent COVID-19.

The DNA for the CDR3 is TGTGCCAGCACGGGTTACTCTGGAAACACCATATATTTT. This encodes CASTGYSGNTIYF. V is TRBV6-5 and J is TRBJ1-3; D is unclear. The CDR3 runs 13 residues. V lost 7 bases and J lost 0, with 7 bases in between. Germline V gene lookup returns CDR1 MNHEY and CDR2 SVGAGI.